This T cell receptor (beta chain) was found in a study of blood T cell repertoires in COVID-19. Across the study: The samples span acute and convalescent COVID-19 from the United States, Italy and Spain. From T cells, B-cell-depleted T cells, or PBMCs came the material, which was cDNA or gDNA.

TCRdb's copy holds only in-frame clones and misses some; the assay was immunoSEQ multiplex PCR. The data show fewer than 650,000 clones, about 89% seen once. Deletions cut 7 bases from V and 3 bases from J, with 13 bases between. This CDR3 spans 14 amino acids. CDR1 and CDR2 (germline): SGHRS, YFSETQ. The clonotype was recovered from a woman between 50 and 59 years old with COVID-19, enrolled during active disease. Input material: peripheral blood. The rearrangement joins TRBV5-1 to TRBJ1-4; the D gene is possibly TRBD1 (5 bases). The CDR3 nucleotides are TGCGCCAGCGGCCAGGGAGGCGCTAATGAAAAACTGTTTTTT. Translation: CASGQGGANEKLFF.